This TCR beta chain was sequenced for a study of T cells in Graves' hyperthyroidism and ophthalmopathy. Study results and caveats: In the blood, most expanded thyroid clonotypes above 0.001 appeared as well.

Researchers took RNA transcripts and amplified the TCR beta CDR3 regions from them. HTBI primers were employed in a first-round RT-PCR of the TCR CDR3. TCRdb analysed the multiplex PCR reads with MiXCR anew, one entry per CDR3 protein. The sample shows 450,000 to 550,000 distinct CDR3 sequences, roughly 25% of them seen only once. This clonotype showed up many times. Its specificity is unknown. Between the trimmed V and J ends, which lost 2 bases and 5 bases, there was a span of 6 bases. Looked up from germline, CDR1 is SNHLY and CDR2 is FYNNEI. The CDR3 is 13 residues long. This sequence originates from a woman under 40 with Graves' ophthalmopathy. V gene TRBV2 combines with J gene TRBJ2-2; unclear D gene. The sequencing input was blood. The CDR3 spells CASSEFTTGELFF. The CDR3 region has the DNA TGTGCCAGCAGTGAATTCACAACCGGGGAGCTGTTTTTT.